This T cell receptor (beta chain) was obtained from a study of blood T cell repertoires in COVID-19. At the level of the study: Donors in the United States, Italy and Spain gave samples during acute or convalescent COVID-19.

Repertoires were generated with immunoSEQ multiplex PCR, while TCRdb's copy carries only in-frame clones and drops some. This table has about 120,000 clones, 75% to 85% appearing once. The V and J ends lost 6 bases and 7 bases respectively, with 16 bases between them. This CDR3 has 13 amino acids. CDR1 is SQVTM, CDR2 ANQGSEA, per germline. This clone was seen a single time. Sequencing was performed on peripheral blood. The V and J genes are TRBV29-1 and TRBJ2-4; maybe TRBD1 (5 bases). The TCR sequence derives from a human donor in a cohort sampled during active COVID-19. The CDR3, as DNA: TGCAGCGTGGGTCGGCAGGGTATCAACATTCAGTACTTC. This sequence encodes CSVGRQGINIQYF.